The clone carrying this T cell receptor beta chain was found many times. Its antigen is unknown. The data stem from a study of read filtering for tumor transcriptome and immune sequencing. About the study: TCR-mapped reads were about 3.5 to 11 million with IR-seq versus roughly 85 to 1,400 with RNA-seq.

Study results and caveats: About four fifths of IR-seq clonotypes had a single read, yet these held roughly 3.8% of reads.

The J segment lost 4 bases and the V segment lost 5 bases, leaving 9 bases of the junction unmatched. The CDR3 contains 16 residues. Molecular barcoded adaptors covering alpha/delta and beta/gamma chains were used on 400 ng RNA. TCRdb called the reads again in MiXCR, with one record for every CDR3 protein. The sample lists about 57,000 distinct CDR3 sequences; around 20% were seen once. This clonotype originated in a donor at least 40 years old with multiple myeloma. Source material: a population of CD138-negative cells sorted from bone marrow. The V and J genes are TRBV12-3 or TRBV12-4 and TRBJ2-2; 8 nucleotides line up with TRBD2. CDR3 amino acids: CASSRGGTGTTGELFF. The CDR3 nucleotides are TGTGCCAGCAGTCGGGGGGGCACAGGGACCACCGGGGAGCTGTTTTTT.